This record looks at one T cell receptor beta chain sequence and its context. The sample belongs to a study of neurological immune-mediated disorders. Unsorted libraries were generated from 2 million PBMCs held at -80 degrees C. Over 200 million TCR-beta sequences (from 15-18 subjects) were yielded by each sequencing run. Each CDR3 protein is one row after TCRdb ran MiXCR on the 5' RACE reads. This sample has some 46,000 distinct CDR3 sequences; 4.5% occur once, and the top ten carry about 6%. The sample taken for sequencing was PBMCs. This clonotype was obtained from a woman aged 55 to 70 with multiple sclerosis.

This CDR3 is CATGELAGGRNEQFF. The CDR3 nucleotides are TGTGCCACCGGGGAACTAGCGGGGGGAAGAAATGAGCAGTTCTTC. The rearrangement links TRBV10-3 to TRBJ2-1; TRBD2 matches at 12 bases. With 10 bases clipped from V and 7 bases from J, the junction kept 11 bases outside the gene matches. The V gene's germline CDR1 is ENHRY and CDR2 SYGVKD. The CDR3 is 15 residues long.